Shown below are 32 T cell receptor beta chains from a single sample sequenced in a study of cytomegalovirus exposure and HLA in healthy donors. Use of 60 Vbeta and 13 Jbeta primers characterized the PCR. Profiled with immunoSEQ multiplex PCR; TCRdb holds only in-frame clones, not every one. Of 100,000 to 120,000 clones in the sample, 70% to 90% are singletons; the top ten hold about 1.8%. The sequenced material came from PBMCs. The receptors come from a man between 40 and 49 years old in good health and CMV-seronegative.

The CDR3 protein is CASSEFPQGGGPQHF. The DNA of the CDR3 is TGTGCCAGCAGTGAATTTCCCCAAGGCGGGGGGCCCCAGCATTTT. V gene TRBV6-1 combines with J gene TRBJ1-5, with a tentative D call TRBD1 (5 bases). V gave up 2 bases and J gave up 9 bases, with 17 bases separating them. Germline V lookup: CDR1 MNHNS, CDR2 SASEGT. The CDR3 is made up of 15 amino acids.

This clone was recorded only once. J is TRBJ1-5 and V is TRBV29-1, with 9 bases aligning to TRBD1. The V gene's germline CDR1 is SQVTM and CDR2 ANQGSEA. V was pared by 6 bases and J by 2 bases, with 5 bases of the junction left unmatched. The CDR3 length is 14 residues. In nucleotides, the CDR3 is TGCAGCGTAGCGGGACAGGGCGGCAATCAGCCCCAGCATTTT. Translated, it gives CSVAGQGGNQPQHF.

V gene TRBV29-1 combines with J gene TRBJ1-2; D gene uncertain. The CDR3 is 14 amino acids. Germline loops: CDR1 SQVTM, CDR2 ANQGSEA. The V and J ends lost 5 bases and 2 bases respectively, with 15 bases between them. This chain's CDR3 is CSVSSRDLNYGYTF. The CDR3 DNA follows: TGCAGCGTTTCCTCGCGGGATCTAAACTATGGCTACACCTTC.

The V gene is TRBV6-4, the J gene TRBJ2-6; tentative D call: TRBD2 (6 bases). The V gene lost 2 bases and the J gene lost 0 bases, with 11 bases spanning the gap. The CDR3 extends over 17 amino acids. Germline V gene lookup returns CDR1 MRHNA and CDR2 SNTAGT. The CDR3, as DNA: TGTGCCAGCAGTGACGGGGACTGGGGCTCTGGGGCCAACGTCCTGACTTTC. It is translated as CASSDGDWGSGANVLTF.

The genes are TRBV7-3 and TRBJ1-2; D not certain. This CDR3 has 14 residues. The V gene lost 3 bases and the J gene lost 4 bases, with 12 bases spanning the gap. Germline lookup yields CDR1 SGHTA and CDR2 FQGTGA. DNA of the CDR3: TGTGCCAGCAGCTTTGACGGGTCTGGCTATGGCTACACCTTC. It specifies CASSFDGSGYGYTF.

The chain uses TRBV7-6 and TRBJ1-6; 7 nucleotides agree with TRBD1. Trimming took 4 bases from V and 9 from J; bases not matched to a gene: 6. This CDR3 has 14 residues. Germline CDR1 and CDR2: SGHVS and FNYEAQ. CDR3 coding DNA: TGTGCCAGCAGCTCAGGGGGAGAGGGTTCACCCCTCCACTTT. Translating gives CASSSGGEGSPLHF.

In DNA form, the CDR3 reads TGCGCCAGCAGCCAAGGCCTCCGCGGGACAGGGGCTCTTGAAGCTTTCTTT. Protein product: CASSQGLRGTGALEAFF. The chain carries TRBV4-3 and TRBJ1-1; 10 bases are a match to TRBD1. J gave up 7 bases and V 1 base, and 12 bases lay outside the gene matches. CDR1 is LGHNA and CDR2 is YSLEER in the germline V gene. This CDR3 has 17 residues.

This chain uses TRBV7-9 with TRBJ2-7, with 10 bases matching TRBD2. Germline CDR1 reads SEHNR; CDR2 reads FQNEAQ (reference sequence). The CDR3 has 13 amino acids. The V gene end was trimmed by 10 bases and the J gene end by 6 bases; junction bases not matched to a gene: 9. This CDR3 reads CATTAGGYGEQYF. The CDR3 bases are TGTGCCACAACAGCGGGGGGGTACGGCGAGCAGTACTTC.

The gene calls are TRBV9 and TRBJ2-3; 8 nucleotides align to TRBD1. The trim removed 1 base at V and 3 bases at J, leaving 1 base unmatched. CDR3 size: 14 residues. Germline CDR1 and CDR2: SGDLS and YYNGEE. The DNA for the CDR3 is TGTGCCAGCAGCGTATACAGGGGGACAGATACGCAGTATTTT. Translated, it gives CASSVYRGTDTQYF. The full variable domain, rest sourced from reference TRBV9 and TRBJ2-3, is DSGVTQTPKHLITATGQRVTLRCSPRSGDLSVYWYQQSLDQGLQFLIQYYNGEERAKGNILERFSAQQFPDLHSELNLSSLELGDSALYFCASSVYRGTDTQYFGPGTRLTVL.

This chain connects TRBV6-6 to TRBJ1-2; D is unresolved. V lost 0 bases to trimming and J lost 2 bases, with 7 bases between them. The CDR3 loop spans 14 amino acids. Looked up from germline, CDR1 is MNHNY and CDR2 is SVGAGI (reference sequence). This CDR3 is CASSYSRGNYGYTF. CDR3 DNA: TGTGCCAGCAGTTACTCGAGAGGGAACTATGGCTACACCTTC.

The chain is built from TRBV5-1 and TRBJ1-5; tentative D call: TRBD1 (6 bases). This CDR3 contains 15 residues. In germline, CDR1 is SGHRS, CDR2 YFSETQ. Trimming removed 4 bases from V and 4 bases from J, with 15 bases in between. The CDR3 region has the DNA TGCGCCAGCAGCCTGCTCGGACAGCTAAATCAGCCCCAGCATTTT. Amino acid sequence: CASSLLGQLNQPQHF. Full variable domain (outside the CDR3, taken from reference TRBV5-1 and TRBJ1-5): KAGVTQTPRYLIKTRGQQVTLSCSPISGHRSVSWYQQTPGQGLQFLFEYFSETQRNKGNFPGRFSGRQFSNSRSEMNVSTLELGDSALYLCASSLLGQLNQPQHFGDGTRLSIL.

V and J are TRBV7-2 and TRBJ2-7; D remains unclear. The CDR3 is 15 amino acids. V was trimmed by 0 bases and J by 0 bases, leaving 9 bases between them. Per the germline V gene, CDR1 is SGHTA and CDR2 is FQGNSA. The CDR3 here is CASSLAATVSYEQYF. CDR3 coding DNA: TGTGCCAGCAGCTTAGCGGCTACAGTCTCCTACGAGCAGTACTTC. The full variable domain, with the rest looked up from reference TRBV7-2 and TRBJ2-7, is GAGVSQSPSNKVTEKGKDVELRCDPISGHTALYWYRQSLGQGLEFLIYFQGNSAPDKSGLPSDRFSAERTGGSVSTLTIQRTQQEDSAVYLCASSLAATVSYEQYFGPGTRLTVT.

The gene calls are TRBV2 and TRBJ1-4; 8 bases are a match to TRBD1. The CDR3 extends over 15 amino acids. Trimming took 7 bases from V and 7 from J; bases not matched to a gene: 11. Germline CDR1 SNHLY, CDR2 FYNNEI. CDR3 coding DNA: TGTGCCAGCAACCCTGACAGGGGAGGCAGTGAAAAACTGTTTTTT. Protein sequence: CASNPDRGGSEKLFF.

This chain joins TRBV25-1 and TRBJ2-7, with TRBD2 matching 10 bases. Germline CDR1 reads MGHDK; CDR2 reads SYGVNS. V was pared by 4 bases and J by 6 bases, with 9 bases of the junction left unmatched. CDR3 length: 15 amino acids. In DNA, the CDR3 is TGTGCCAGCAGTGCTTCGGCTAGCGGGGGTAGCGAGCAGTACTTC. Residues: CASSASASGGSEQYF.

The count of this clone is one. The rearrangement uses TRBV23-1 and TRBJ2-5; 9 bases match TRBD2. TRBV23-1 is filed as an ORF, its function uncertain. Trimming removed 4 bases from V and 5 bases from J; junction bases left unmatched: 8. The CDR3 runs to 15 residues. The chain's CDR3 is CASSPPLAGIETQYF. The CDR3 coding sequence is TGCGCCAGCAGTCCTCCCCTAGCGGGGATTGAGACCCAGTACTTC.

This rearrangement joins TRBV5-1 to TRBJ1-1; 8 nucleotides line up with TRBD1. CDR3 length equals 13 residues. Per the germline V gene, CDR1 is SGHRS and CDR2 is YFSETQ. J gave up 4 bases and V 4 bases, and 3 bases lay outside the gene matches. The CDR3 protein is CASSRDRSTEAFF. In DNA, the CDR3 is TGCGCCAGCAGCCGGGACAGGAGCACTGAAGCTTTCTTT.

CDR3 sequence: CASSLGTGNTEAFF. DNA for the CDR3: TGTGCCAGCAGCTTAGGAACAGGGAACACTGAAGCTTTCTTT. This chain joins TRBV7-8 and TRBJ1-1, with D possibly being TRBD1 (5 bases). From germline, CDR1 is SGHVS and CDR2 FQNEAQ. CDR3 length equals 14 residues. Between the trimmed V and J ends, which lost 1 base and 1 base, there was a span of 7 bases.

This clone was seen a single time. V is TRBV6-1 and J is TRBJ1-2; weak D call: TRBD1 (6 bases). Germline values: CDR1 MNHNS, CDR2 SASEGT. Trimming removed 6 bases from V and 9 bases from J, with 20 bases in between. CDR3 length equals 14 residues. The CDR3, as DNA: TGTGCCAGCAGGACGGGGGGCGCACCCGCGAGCTACACCTTC. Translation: CASRTGGAPASYTF.

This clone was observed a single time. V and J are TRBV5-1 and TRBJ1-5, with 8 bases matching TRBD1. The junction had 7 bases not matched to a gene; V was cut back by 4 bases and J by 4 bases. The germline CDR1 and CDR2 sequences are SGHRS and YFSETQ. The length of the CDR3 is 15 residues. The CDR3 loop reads CASSPTGDPNQPQHF. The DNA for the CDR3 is TGCGCCAGCAGCCCGACAGGGGACCCGAATCAGCCCCAGCATTTT. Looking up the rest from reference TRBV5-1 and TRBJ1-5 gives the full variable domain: KAGVTQTPRYLIKTRGQQVTLSCSPISGHRSVSWYQQTPGQGLQFLFEYFSETQRNKGNFPGRFSGRQFSNSRSEMNVSTLELGDSALYLCASSPTGDPNQPQHFGDGTRLSIL.

Here the CDR3 reads CASSTQGEDYGYTF. The CDR3 nucleotides are TGTGCCAGCAGTACACAGGGGGAAGACTATGGCTACACCTTC. The rearrangement uses TRBV2 and TRBJ1-2; TRBD1 aligns across 8 bases. The CDR3 has 14 residues. The V gene's germline CDR1 is SNHLY and CDR2 FYNNEI. V shed 5 bases and J 3 bases; nucleotides not matched to a gene: 5.

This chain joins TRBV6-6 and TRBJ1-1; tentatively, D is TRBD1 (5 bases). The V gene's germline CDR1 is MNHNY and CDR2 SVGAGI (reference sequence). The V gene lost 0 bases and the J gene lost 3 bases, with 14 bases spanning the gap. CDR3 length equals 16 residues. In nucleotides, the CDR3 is TGTGCCAGCAGTTACTCGGGCCAGGGAGGGGACACTGAAGCTTTCTTT. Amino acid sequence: CASSYSGQGGDTEAFF.

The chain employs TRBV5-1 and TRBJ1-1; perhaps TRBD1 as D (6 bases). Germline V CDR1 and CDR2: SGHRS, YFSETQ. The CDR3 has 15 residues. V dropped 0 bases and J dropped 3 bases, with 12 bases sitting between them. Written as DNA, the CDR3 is TGCGCCAGCAGCTTGGCCGGCAGGGGCCACACTGAAGCTTTCTTT. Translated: CASSLAGRGHTEAFF.

CDR3 DNA sequence: TGTGCCAGCAGTTACCAGGGAACCCACGAGCAGTACTTC. It codes for CASSYQGTHEQYF. The J gene is TRBJ2-7, the V gene TRBV6-5, with D tentatively TRBD1 (5 bases). This CDR3 is built from 13 residues. Looked up from germline, CDR1 is MNHEY and CDR2 is SVGAGI. The germline V and J ends were trimmed by 2 bases and 5 bases, with 10 bases remaining between them.

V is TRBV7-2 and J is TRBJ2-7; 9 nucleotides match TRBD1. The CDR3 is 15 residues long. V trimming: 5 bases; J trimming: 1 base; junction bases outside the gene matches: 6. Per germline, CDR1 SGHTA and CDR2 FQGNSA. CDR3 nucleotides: TGTGCCAGCAGCACTAACGGACAGGGGTCCTACGAGCAGTACTTC. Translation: CASSTNGQGSYEQYF.

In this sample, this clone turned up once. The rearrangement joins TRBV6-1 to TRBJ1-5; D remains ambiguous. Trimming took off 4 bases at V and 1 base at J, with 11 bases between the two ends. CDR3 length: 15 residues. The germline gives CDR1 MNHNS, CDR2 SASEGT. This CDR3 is CASSVTVMSNQPQHF. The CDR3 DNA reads TGTGCCAGCAGTGTCACGGTAATGAGCAATCAGCCCCAGCATTTT.

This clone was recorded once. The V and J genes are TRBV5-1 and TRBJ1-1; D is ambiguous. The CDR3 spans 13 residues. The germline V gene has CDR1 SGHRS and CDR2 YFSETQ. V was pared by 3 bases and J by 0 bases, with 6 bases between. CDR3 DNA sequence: TGCGCCAGCAGCTCGAGCTTGAACACTGAAGCTTTCTTT. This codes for CASSSSLNTEAFF.

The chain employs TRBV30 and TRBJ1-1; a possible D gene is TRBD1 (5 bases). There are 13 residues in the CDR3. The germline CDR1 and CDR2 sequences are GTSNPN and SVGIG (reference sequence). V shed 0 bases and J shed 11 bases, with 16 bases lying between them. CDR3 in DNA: TGTGCCTGGAGTGTAATAAATGGGGCTACTGCTTTCTTT. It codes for CAWSVINGATAFF.

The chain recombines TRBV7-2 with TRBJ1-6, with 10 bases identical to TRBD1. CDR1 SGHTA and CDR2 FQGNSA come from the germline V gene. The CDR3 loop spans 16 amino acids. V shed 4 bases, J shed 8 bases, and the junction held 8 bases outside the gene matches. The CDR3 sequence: CASSSSGTGVDSPLHF. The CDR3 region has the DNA TGTGCCAGCAGCTCCTCCGGGACAGGGGTTGATTCACCCCTCCACTTT.

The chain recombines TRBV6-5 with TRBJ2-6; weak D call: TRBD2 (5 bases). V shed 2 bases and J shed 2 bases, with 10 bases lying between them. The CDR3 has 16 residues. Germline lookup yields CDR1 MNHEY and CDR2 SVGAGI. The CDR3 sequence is CASSYGRVTGANVLTF. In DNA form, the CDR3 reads TGTGCCAGCAGTTACGGGCGGGTGACTGGGGCCAACGTCCTGACTTTC.

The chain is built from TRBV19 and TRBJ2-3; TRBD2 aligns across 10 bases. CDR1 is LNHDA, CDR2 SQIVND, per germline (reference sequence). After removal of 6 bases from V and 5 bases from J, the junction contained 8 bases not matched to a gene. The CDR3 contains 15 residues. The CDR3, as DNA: TGTGCCAGTAGCGTCAGCGGGGGGGCACAAGATACGCAGTATTTT. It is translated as CASSVSGGAQDTQYF.

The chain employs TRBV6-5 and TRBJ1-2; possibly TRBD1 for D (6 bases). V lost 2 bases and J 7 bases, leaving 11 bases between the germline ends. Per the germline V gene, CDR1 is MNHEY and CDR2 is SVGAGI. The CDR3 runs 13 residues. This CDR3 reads CASSYLRGSGYTF. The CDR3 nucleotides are TGTGCCAGCAGTTACCTCAGGGGATCTGGCTACACCTTC.

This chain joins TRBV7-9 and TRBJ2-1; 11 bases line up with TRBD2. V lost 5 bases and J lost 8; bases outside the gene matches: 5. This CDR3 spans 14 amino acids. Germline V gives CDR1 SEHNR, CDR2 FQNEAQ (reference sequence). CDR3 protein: CASSRGTSGDEQFF. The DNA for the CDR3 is TGTGCCAGCAGCCGAGGGACTAGCGGAGATGAGCAGTTCTTC.